Presented here are 27 T cell receptor beta chains from one specimen sequenced in a study of shared clonotypes between healthy human individuals. Profiled with immunoSEQ multiplex PCR; TCRdb holds only in-frame clones, not every one. The sample consists of nearly 2 million clones, just under 95% of them appearing once. Naive CD8 cells lacked CD45RO, underwent positive selection for CCR7 and left out terminally differentiated effector memory CD45RA+ cells. Material for sequencing was naive CD8+ T cells sorted from blood. These receptor sequences come from a man younger than 35 in good health.

This CDR3 reads CASSSDYFTGELFF. The CDR3 region has the DNA TGTGCCAGCAGCTCGGACTACTTCACCGGGGAGCTGTTTTTT. This chain links TRBV7-2 with TRBJ2-2; TRBD2 is a possible D gene (6 bases). V lost 4 bases and J 4 bases, leaving 10 bases between the germline ends. The CDR3 extends over 14 amino acids. Germline CDR1 reads SGHTA; CDR2 reads FQGNSA. Variable domain in full (rest from reference TRBV7-2 and TRBJ2-2): GAGVSQSPSNKVTEKGKDVELRCDPISGHTALYWYRQSLGQGLEFLIYFQGNSAPDKSGLPSDRFSAERTGGSVSTLTIQRTQQEDSAVYLCASSSDYFTGELFFGEGSRLTVL.

The rearrangement uses TRBV27 and TRBJ2-3; 8 nucleotides agree with TRBD2. Germline CDR1 MNHEY, CDR2 SMNVEV (reference sequence). V was clipped by 3 bases and J by 5 bases; unmatched bases: 4. The CDR3 spans 14 residues. In DNA, the CDR3 is TGTGCCAGCAGTTTCGCTAGCGGGTTAGATACGCAGTATTTT. The encoded protein is CASSFASGLDTQYF.

The chain carries TRBV30 and TRBJ2-7; D perhaps matches TRBD2 (5 bases). This CDR3 contains 13 residues. With 0 bases removed from V and 3 bases from J, the gap between germline ends came to 9 bases. Per the germline V gene, CDR1 is GTSNPN and CDR2 is SVGIG (reference sequence). This CDR3 is CAWSVRDGYEQYF. Here the CDR3 DNA reads TGTGCCTGGAGTGTACGGGATGGCTACGAGCAGTACTTC.

The V call is TRBV30, the J call TRBJ2-2, with D possibly matching TRBD2 (5 bases). Germline loops: CDR1 GTSNPN, CDR2 SVGIG (reference sequence). Trimming pared 2 bases from V and 0 bases from J, leaving 13 bases between. The CDR3 length is 16 residues. The CDR3 coding sequence is TGTGCCTGGAGTCCGGAGGCAGGCGCGAACACCGGGGAGCTGTTTTTT. Translating gives CAWSPEAGANTGELFF.

This chain links TRBV5-1 with TRBJ2-1; tentatively, D is TRBD2 (6 bases). The CDR3 covers 17 residues. The germline V gene encodes CDR1 SGHRS and CDR2 YFSETQ. Trimming pared 0 bases from V and 0 bases from J, leaving 13 bases between. The CDR3 DNA reads TGCGCCAGCAGCTTGGGCGTAGCGGAAAGCTCCTACAATGAGCAGTTCTTC. It yields the protein CASSLGVAESSYNEQFF.

The chain uses TRBV29-1 and TRBJ1-2; possibly TRBD1 for D (5 bases). The CDR3 is made up of 13 amino acids. The germline V gene has CDR1 SQVTM and CDR2 ANQGSEA. V dropped 3 bases and J dropped 4 bases, with 12 bases sitting between them. CDR3 in DNA: TGCAGCGTTGAGCGCCCGGGACTCTATGGCTACACCTTC. Protein: CSVERPGLYGYTF.

The V call is TRBV27, the J call TRBJ1-6; D ambiguous. Germline V gene lookup returns CDR1 MNHEY and CDR2 SMNVEV (reference sequence). The CDR3 extends over 18 amino acids. Between the trimmed V and J ends, which lost 0 bases and 0 bases, there was a span of 12 bases. As DNA, the CDR3 is TGTGCCAGCAGTTTATCGTACAGCGATTTCTCCTATAATTCACCCCTCCACTTT. Translated: CASSLSYSDFSYNSPLHF.

This chain connects TRBV7-9 to TRBJ1-2, with TRBD1 matching over 9 bases. This CDR3 has 16 residues. V was pared by 5 bases and J by 4 bases, with 11 bases of the junction left unmatched. CDR1 and CDR2 from the germline V gene are SEHNR and FQNEAQ (reference sequence). The DNA of the CDR3 is TGTGCCAGCAGCGCGCTAATGGAGGACAGGGGCTATGGCTACACCTTC. It specifies CASSALMEDRGYGYTF. The complete variable domain, with remaining parts taken from reference TRBV7-9 and TRBJ1-2, reads DTGVSQNPRHKITKRGQNVTFRCDPISEHNRLYWYRQTLGQGPEFLTYFQNEAQLEKSRLLSDRFSAERPKGSFSTLEIQRTEQGDSAMYLCASSALMEDRGYGYTFGSGTRLTVV.

The chain joins TRBV5-6 to TRBJ1-1; D is uncertain. Germline V gene sequence: CDR1 SGHDT, CDR2 YYEEEE. This CDR3 is built from 13 residues. The germline V and J ends were trimmed by 3 bases and 6 bases, with 12 bases remaining between them. CDR3 residues: CASSWEDSAEAFF. The CDR3 region has the DNA TGTGCCAGCAGCTGGGAAGATTCCGCTGAAGCTTTCTTT.

The chain is built from TRBV11-2 and TRBJ2-3; 9 positions match TRBD1. Germline V gene lookup returns CDR1 SGHAT and CDR2 FQNNGV. Trimming took 5 bases from V and 2 from J; bases not matched to a gene: 2. The CDR3 is made up of 14 amino acids. In DNA, the CDR3 is TGTGCCAGCAGCCGGGACAGGGCCACAGATACGCAGTATTTT. It codes for CASSRDRATDTQYF.

V usage is TRBV5-1 and J usage is TRBJ2-7; a possible D gene is TRBD2 (5 bases). The CDR3 extends over 14 amino acids. Germline-derived CDR1 and CDR2 are SGHRS and YFSETQ. V lost 2 bases, J lost 1 base, and 10 bases lay in between. The CDR3 region is CASSLAVTSYEQYF. As DNA, the CDR3 is TGCGCCAGCAGCTTAGCGGTGACTTCCTACGAGCAGTACTTC.

The rearrangement links TRBV27 to TRBJ2-7, with 7 bases matching TRBD2. This CDR3 contains 15 residues. Germline lookup yields CDR1 MNHEY and CDR2 SMNVEV (reference sequence). V shed 3 bases and J 2 bases; nucleotides not matched to a gene: 7. The CDR3 region has the DNA TGTGCCAGCAGTTTCATAGCGGGCACAACCTACGAGCAGTACTTC. It translates to CASSFIAGTTYEQYF.

The chain has TRBV7-9 and TRBJ2-3, with TRBD1 matching over 9 bases. The CDR3 runs to 15 residues. Germline V lookup: CDR1 SEHNR, CDR2 FQNEAQ (reference sequence). V shed 5 bases and J 3 bases; nucleotides not matched to a gene: 6. CDR3 loop: CASSPVTGGTDTQYF. For the CDR3, the DNA is TGTGCCAGCAGCCCAGTGACAGGGGGAACAGATACGCAGTATTTT.

V and J are TRBV28 and TRBJ1-1; tentatively, D is TRBD1 (5 bases). V lost 7 bases to trimming and J lost 5 bases, with 17 bases between them. The CDR3 sequence is 14 residues long. Per the germline V gene, CDR1 is MDHEN and CDR2 is SYDVKM. CDR3 amino acids: CASTTAGGRTEAFF. The DNA of the CDR3 is TGTGCCAGCACCACCGCCGGGGGACGGACTGAAGCTTTCTTT.

The chain recombines TRBV7-2 with TRBJ1-3; no firm D call. The V and J ends lost 3 bases and 1 base respectively, with 4 bases between them. The CDR3 is made up of 13 amino acids. Germline V gene sequence: CDR1 SGHTA, CDR2 FQGNSA. The CDR3 nucleotides read TGTGCCAGCAGCTTTTTTTCTGGAAACACCATATATTTT. It is translated as CASSFFSGNTIYF. Full variable domain (remainder filled in from reference TRBV7-2 and TRBJ1-3): GAGVSQSPSNKVTEKGKDVELRCDPISGHTALYWYRQSLGQGLEFLIYFQGNSAPDKSGLPSDRFSAERTGGSVSTLTIQRTQQEDSAVYLCASSFFSGNTIYFGEGSWLTVV.

The chain links TRBV7-2 to TRBJ2-1; TRBD2 aligns across 12 bases. This CDR3 has 16 amino acids. In germline, CDR1 is SGHTA, CDR2 FQGNSA. The junction had 6 bases not matched to a gene; V was cut back by 6 bases and J by 3 bases. The CDR3 DNA follows: TGTGCCAGCAGTTCATTGACTAGCGGGGGCTACAATGAGCAGTTCTTC. Amino acid sequence: CASSSLTSGGYNEQFF.

The chain has TRBV4-1 and TRBJ1-2; D call uncertain. Trimming removed 5 bases at V and 4 bases at J, with 20 bases between. Germline values: CDR1 MGHRA, CDR2 YSYEKL. The CDR3 runs to 16 residues. CDR3 DNA sequence: TGCGCCAGCAGCTACAAGCTGGGAGGGAATAGCTATGGCTACACCTTC. It encodes CASSYKLGGNSYGYTF.

The V and J genes are TRBV7-2 and TRBJ2-5; D is unresolved. Germline CDR1 SGHTA, CDR2 FQGNSA. V was cut by 4 bases and J by 2 bases, with 5 bases left in between. CDR3 length equals 12 residues. CDR3 nucleotide sequence: TGTGCCAGCAGCTCGACGCAAGAGACCCAGTACTTC. Translated, it gives CASSSTQETQYF.

This clone has just a few counts. Other nucleotide sequences from this sample produce the same CDR3. The V and J genes are TRBV27 and TRBJ2-7; no reliable D call. Trimming removed 0 bases from V and 7 bases from J, with 4 bases in between. Germline loops: CDR1 MNHEY, CDR2 SMNVEV (reference sequence). The CDR3 consists of 11 residues. Here the CDR3 reads CASSLSGEQYF. CDR3 DNA: TGTGCCAGCAGTTTATCGGGGGAGCAGTACTTC.

The J gene is TRBJ1-6, the V gene TRBV2; D is perhaps TRBD1 (6 bases). The CDR3 length is 12 residues. V lost 6 bases and J lost 13, with 13 bases in between. Germline V lookup: CDR1 SNHLY, CDR2 FYNNEI. CDR3 DNA sequence: TGTGCCAGCAGGCCAACAGGGATCCCCCTCCACTTT. Amino acid sequence: CASRPTGIPLHF.

This rearrangement joins TRBV5-5 to TRBJ2-7; D might be TRBD1 (5 bases). V gave up 4 bases and J gave up 6 bases, with 17 bases separating them. CDR3 length: 14 amino acids. Germline V gene lookup returns CDR1 SGHKS and CDR2 YYEKEE (reference sequence). The CDR3: CASSLLPRVGEQYF. The CDR3 bases are TGTGCCAGCAGCCTCCTCCCCAGGGTCGGCGAGCAGTACTTC.

This chain connects TRBV10-1 to TRBJ2-1, with unresolved D. The CDR3 loop spans 14 amino acids. Trimming left V 8 bases short and J 8 bases short, with 19 bases between. The germline V gene encodes CDR1 WNHNN and CDR2 SYGVQD (reference sequence). The CDR3 loop reads CASSHSMDGYEQFF. The CDR3 DNA sequence: TGCGCCAGCTCACATTCAATGGACGGTTATGAGCAGTTCTTC.

The chain carries TRBV7-8 and TRBJ2-5; unclear D gene. The germline V and J ends were trimmed by 1 base and 5 bases, with 8 bases remaining between them. The CDR3 extends over 13 amino acids. Germline-derived CDR1 and CDR2 are SGHVS and FQNEAQ. The CDR3 DNA reads TGTGCCAGCAGCTTAGAATACTCGGAGACCCAGTACTTC. It is translated as CASSLEYSETQYF.

This clone was observed once. This chain joins TRBV4-1 and TRBJ1-3; 9 bases are a match to TRBD1. This CDR3 has 16 residues. Germline V lookup: CDR1 MGHRA, CDR2 YSYEKL. V lost 4 bases and J lost 4; bases outside the gene matches: 8. The CDR3 region has the DNA TGCGCCAGCAGCCCTCGGGACAGGGCGAACGGAAACACCATATATTTT. It encodes CASSPRDRANGNTIYF.

The chain recombines TRBV7-2 with TRBJ2-7; 7 bases agree with TRBD2. From germline, CDR1 is SGHTA and CDR2 FQGNSA. This CDR3 contains 15 residues. V lost 2 bases, J lost 6 bases, and 10 bases stayed unmatched. The DNA for the CDR3 is TGTGCCAGCAGCTTATGGGCTAGCGGAGGTGGCGAGCAGTACTTC. Protein product: CASSLWASGGGEQYF.

This chain links TRBV10-3 with TRBJ2-7; D uncertain. Trimming cost V 10 bases and J 6 bases, with 13 bases left between them. Germline CDR1 reads ENHRY; CDR2 reads SYGVKD. This CDR3 spans 11 amino acids. In DNA, the CDR3 is TGTGCCACTATGTCAGGCGCCGAGCAGTACTTC. This translates into CATMSGAEQYF.

The genes are TRBV9 and TRBJ2-1; the match to TRBD2 covers 7 bases. The CDR3 consists of 13 residues. The germline CDR1 and CDR2 sequences are SGDLS and YYNGEE. The ends lost 5 bases at V and 6 bases at J; junction bases unmatched: 5. The CDR3 sequence: CASRPIAGNEQFF. DNA for the CDR3: TGTGCCAGCAGACCTATAGCGGGCAATGAGCAGTTCTTC.